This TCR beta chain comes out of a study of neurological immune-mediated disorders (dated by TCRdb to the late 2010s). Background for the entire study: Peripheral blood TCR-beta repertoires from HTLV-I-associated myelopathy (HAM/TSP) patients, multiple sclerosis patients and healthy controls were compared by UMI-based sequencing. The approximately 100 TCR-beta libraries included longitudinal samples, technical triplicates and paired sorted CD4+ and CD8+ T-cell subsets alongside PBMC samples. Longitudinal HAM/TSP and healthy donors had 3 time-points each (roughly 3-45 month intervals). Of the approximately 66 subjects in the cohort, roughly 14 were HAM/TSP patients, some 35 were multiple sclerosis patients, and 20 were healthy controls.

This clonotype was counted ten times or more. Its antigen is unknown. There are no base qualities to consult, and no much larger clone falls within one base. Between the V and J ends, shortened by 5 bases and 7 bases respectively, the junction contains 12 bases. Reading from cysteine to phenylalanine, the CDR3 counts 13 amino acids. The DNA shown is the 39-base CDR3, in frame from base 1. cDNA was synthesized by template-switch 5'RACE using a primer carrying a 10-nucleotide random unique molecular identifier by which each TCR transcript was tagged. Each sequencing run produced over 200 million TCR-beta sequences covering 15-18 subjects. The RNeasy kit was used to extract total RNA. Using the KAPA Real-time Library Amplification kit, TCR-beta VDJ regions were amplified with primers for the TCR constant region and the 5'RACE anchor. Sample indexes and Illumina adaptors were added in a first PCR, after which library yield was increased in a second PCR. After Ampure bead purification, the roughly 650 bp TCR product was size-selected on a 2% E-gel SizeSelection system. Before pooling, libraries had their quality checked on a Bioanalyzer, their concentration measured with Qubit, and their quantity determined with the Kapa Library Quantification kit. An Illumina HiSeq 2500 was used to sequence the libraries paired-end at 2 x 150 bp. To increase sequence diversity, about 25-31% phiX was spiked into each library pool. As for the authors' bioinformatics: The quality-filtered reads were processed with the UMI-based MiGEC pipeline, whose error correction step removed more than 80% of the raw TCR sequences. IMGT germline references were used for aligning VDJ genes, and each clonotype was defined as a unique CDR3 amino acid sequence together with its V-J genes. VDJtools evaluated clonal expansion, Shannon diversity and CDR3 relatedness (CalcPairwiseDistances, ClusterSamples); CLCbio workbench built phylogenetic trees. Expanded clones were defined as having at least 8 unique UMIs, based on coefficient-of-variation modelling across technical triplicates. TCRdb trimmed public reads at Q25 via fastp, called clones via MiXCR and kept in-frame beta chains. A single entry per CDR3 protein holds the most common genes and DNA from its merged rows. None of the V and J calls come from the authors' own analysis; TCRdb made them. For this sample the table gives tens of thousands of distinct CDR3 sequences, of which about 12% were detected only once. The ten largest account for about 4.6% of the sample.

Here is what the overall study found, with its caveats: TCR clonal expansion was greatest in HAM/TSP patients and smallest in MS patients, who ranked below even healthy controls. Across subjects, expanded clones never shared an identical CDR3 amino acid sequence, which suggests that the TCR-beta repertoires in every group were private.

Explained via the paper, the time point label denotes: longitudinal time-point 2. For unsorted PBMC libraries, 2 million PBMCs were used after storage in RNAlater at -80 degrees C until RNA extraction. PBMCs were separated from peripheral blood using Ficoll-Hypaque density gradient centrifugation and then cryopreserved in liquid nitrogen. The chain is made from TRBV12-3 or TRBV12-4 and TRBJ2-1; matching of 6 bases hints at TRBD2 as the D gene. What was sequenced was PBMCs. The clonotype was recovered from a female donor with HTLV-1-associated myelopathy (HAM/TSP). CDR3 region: CASSAPTRNEQFF. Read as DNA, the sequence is TGTGCCAGCAGTGCCCCGACTAGGAATGAGCAGTTCTTC.